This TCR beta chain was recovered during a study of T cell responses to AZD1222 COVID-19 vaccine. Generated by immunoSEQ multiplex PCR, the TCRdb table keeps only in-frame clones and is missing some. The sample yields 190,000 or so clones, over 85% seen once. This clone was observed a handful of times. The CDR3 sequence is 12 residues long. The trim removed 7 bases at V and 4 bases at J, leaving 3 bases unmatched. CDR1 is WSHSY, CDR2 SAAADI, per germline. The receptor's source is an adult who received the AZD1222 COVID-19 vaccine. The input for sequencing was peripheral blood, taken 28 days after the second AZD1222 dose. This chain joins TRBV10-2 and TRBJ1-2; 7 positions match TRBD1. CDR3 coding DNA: TGCGCCAGCACCCGGACAGGCTATGGCTACACCTTC. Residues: CASTRTGYGYTF.